This T cell receptor beta chain was recovered during a study of blood T cell repertoires in COVID-19. Study background: T cells, B-cell-depleted T cells, or PBMCs provided the cDNA or gDNA that served as material.

The V gene's germline CDR1 is MDHEN and CDR2 SYDVKM. The CDR3 contains 15 residues. The ends were cut back, 2 bases at V and 8 bases at J, with 18 bases in the middle. Per the authors' pipeline: Amplifying reference gene primers gave estimates of nucleated cell counts. Assay used: immunoSEQ multiplex PCR; TCRdb lists only in-frame clones, some missing. V, J and clone size are taken as reported in that table, and D and trimming were inferred from the DNA itself. The data contain 250,000 to 350,000 clones, about 83% of them seen just once; the ten biggest clones take up about 5.7%. The rearrangement uses TRBV28 and TRBJ1-2; D gene unclear. Sequencing was performed on PBMCs or T cells enriched from blood (not recorded which). The receptor's source is a woman aged 40 to 50 who had recovered from COVID-19. In nucleotides, the CDR3 is TGTGCCAGCAGTTTACATGGGGTTGGAGGAGGAGGCTACACCTTC. It translates to CASSLHGVGGGGYTF.